This TCR beta chain came from a study of blood T cell repertoires in COVID-19. The sample holds one count of this clone. As handled by the study authors: The assay estimated nucleated cells by amplifying reference gene primers. Repertoires were generated with immunoSEQ multiplex PCR, while TCRdb's copy carries only in-frame clones and drops some. The DNA was the basis for D and trimming; V, J and clone size are from that table. The repertoire holds 130,000 to 150,000 clones, less than 90% seen once, with 35% to 40% in the top ten. The source of this sequence is a human donor in a cohort sampled during active COVID-19. What was sequenced was peripheral blood.

The CDR3 nucleotides are TGTGCCAGCAGTTTAACAGGGGTGAGAGCTAACTATGGCTACACCTTC. It codes for CASSLTGVRANYGYTF. V and J are TRBV27 and TRBJ1-2; TRBD1 matches at 7 bases. Germline CDR1 and CDR2: MNHEY and SMNVEV (reference sequence). V shed 2 bases and J 0 bases; nucleotides not matched to a gene: 6. This CDR3 region has 16 residues.